These 16 T cell receptor beta chains share one sample of origin, sequenced in a study of T cells in Graves' hyperthyroidism and ophthalmopathy. TCR beta CDR3 regions were amplified from RNA transcripts. The TCR CDR3 was amplified in a first-round RT-PCR using the HTBI primer set. TCRdb used MiXCR to reprocess the multiplex PCR reads, holding one entry per CDR3 protein. The sample records 150,000 or so distinct CDR3 sequences, approximately 20% being singletons. The source material was blood. These receptors came from a woman aged 50 to 60 with Graves' hyperthyroidism that later progressed to Graves' ophthalmopathy.

At least ten counts were recorded for this clonotype. This chain links TRBV2 with TRBJ2-7; maybe TRBD2 (6 bases). Germline V gives CDR1 SNHLY, CDR2 FYNNEI. Trimming cost V 8 bases and J 3 bases, with 11 bases left between them. The CDR3 totals 12 residues. The DNA for the CDR3 is TGTGCCAGCGGCGGGACTGTCTACGAGCAGTACTTC. Residues: CASGGTVYEQYF.

This clonotype was found many times. The rearrangement links TRBV5-1 to TRBJ1-1, with D maybe TRBD1 (5 bases). Trimming removed 0 bases at V and 8 bases at J, with 14 bases between. Germline CDR1 SGHRS, CDR2 YFSETQ. The CDR3 has 14 residues. The CDR3 nucleotides are TGCGCCAGCAGCTTGGTTAGACAGAGCAACGAAGCTTTCTTT. Encoded protein: CASSLVRQSNEAFF.

Comments on this clonotype: A read error is possible here, since a much larger clone lies one base away. The CDR3 reads CASTLDWTRGQPQHF. In nucleotides, the CDR3 is TGTGCCAGCACCTTGGATTGGACAAGAGGACAGCCCCAGCATTTT. The genes are TRBV5-5 and TRBJ1-5; perhaps TRBD1 as D (5 bases). Germline values: CDR1 SGHKS, CDR2 YYEKEE (reference sequence). The CDR3 spans 15 residues.

This clonotype was counted ten times or more. J is TRBJ1-2 and V is TRBV5-5, with D hard to call. V lost 1 base, J lost 8 bases, and 18 bases lay in between. The germline CDR1 and CDR2 sequences are SGHKS and YYEKEE (reference sequence). This CDR3 is 15 amino acids long. CDR3 sequence: CASSLTTSSLYGYTF. The CDR3 DNA reads as TGTGCCAGCAGCTTGACCACCTCGAGTTTATACGGCTACACCTTC.

In its sample, this clonotype was seen a few times. This chain links TRBV12-3 or TRBV12-4 with TRBJ2-2; 7 positions agree with TRBD1. Unmatched junction bases numbered 5, after V lost 3 bases and J lost 7 bases. This CDR3 has 14 residues. In DNA form, the CDR3 reads TGTGCCAGCAGTTTTAAGGGGGCCCACGGGGAGCTGTTTTTT. It translates to CASSFKGAHGELFF.

This clonotype was seen many times. This sequence joins TRBV5-6 and TRBJ2-1, with 12 bases lining up with TRBD2. The ends lost 4 bases at V and 2 bases at J; junction bases unmatched: 13. In germline, CDR1 is SGHDT, CDR2 YYEEEE. The CDR3 covers 19 residues. The CDR3 region has the DNA TGTGCCAGCAGCCCCACCGGGACTAGCGGGCGGGAAGCCTACAATGAGCAGTTCTTC. This sequence encodes CASSPTGTSGREAYNEQFF.

At least ten counts were recorded for this clonotype. The chain couples TRBV7-8 to TRBJ1-5, with D maybe TRBD1 (5 bases). The CDR3 consists of 14 residues. V was shortened by 5 bases and J by 4 bases, with 12 bases between the two germline ends. The germline CDR1 and CDR2 sequences are SGHVS and FQNEAQ. The CDR3 spells CASSPDSPNQPQHF. CDR3 coding DNA: TGTGCCAGCAGCCCCGACAGCCCGAATCAGCCCCAGCATTTT. Looking up the rest from reference TRBV7-8 and TRBJ1-5 gives the full variable domain: GAGVSQSPRYKVAKRGQDVALRCDPISGHVSLFWYQQALGQGPEFLTYFQNEAQLDKSGLPSDRFFAERPEGSVSTLKIQRTQQEDSAVYLCASSPDSPNQPQHFGDGTRLSIL.

The chain uses TRBV7-9 and TRBJ1-3; TRBD1 is a possible D gene (5 bases). This CDR3 region has 14 residues. CDR1 and CDR2 (germline): SEHNR, FQNEAQ (reference sequence). Trimming stripped 4 bases from V and 0 bases from J, with 7 bases between. The CDR3 here is CASSWDASGNTIYF. The CDR3 DNA is TGTGCCAGCAGCTGGGACGCCTCTGGAAACACCATATATTTT.

This clonotype was observed at least ten times. The rearrangement uses TRBV20-1 and TRBJ2-1; the D is unclear. Between the trimmed V and J ends, which lost 6 bases and 11 bases, there was a span of 20 bases. The CDR3 extends over 13 amino acids. Germline CDR1 reads DFQATT; CDR2 reads SNEGSKA (reference sequence). The CDR3 loop is CSAAGPTITQQFF. The CDR3 DNA sequence: TGCAGTGCCGCAGGACCTACAATCACTCAGCAGTTCTTC.

This clonotype showed up many times. This chain joins TRBV5-8 and TRBJ2-1; D not resolved. Germline V gives CDR1 SGHTS, CDR2 YDEGEE. The V gene lost 6 bases and the J gene lost 5 bases, with 12 bases spanning the gap. The CDR3 spans 13 residues. This CDR3 is CASTRLEHNEQFF. The CDR3 DNA reads as TGTGCCAGCACCCGCCTCGAGCACAATGAGCAGTTCTTC.

This clonotype came up many times. This chain links TRBV20-1 with TRBJ2-3; D unresolved. V lost 8 bases and J 6 bases, leaving 12 bases between the germline ends. The CDR3 length is 11 residues. CDR1 is DFQATT, CDR2 SNEGSKA, per germline (reference sequence). CDR3 protein: CSPGRADTQYF. CDR3 bases: TGCAGTCCAGGACGTGCGGATACGCAGTATTTT.

This clonotype was picked up many times. The chain combines TRBV18 with TRBJ2-7, with D perhaps TRBD2 (5 bases). The CDR3 consists of 15 residues. Germline assignment: CDR1 KGHSH and CDR2 LQKENI. V lost 2 bases and J lost 7, with 18 bases in between. DNA of the CDR3: TGTGCCAGCTCACCAGTCAAGTCCAGGTCGGGGGAGCAGTACTTC. It codes for CASSPVKSRSGEQYF.

The V and J genes are TRBV2 and TRBJ1-2, with 8 bases lining up with TRBD1. V shed 6 bases and J 8 bases; nucleotides not matched to a gene: 17. The CDR3 is 16 residues long. Germline CDR1 reads SNHLY; CDR2 reads FYNNEI. In DNA form, the CDR3 reads TGTGCCAGCAGGGATTCACCTGGGGCAGGGGGCGACGGCTACACCTTC. Translating it yields CASRDSPGAGGDGYTF.

The sample holds a few counts of this clonotype. V is TRBV5-1 and J is TRBJ2-7, with D maybe TRBD2 (6 bases). The CDR3 is made up of 16 amino acids. In germline, CDR1 is SGHRS, CDR2 YFSETQ. Trimming took off 0 bases at V and 1 base at J, with 14 bases between the two ends. This CDR3 is CASSLDPAGRSYEQYF. The CDR3 region has the DNA TGCGCCAGCAGCTTGGATCCAGCGGGTCGATCCTACGAGCAGTACTTC.

This rearrangement joins TRBV6-1 to TRBJ2-1; D is possibly TRBD2 (6 bases). Germline V gene data show CDR1 as MNHNS and CDR2 as SASEGT. The CDR3 is made up of 16 amino acids. The V end was cut by 6 bases, the J end by 7 bases, with 22 bases between. The CDR3 is CASSQYEGRRENEQFF. In DNA form, the CDR3 reads TGTGCCAGCAGCCAGTATGAGGGTCGGAGGGAAAATGAGCAGTTCTTC.

This clonotype occurred many times. The chain combines TRBV2 with TRBJ2-4, with D possibly matching TRBD1 (6 bases). Per the germline V gene, CDR1 is SNHLY and CDR2 is FYNNEI. CDR3 length: 15 amino acids. Trimming removed 2 bases at V and 2 bases at J, with 10 bases between. The CDR3 bases are TGTGCCAGCAGTGAACCAGGGGCGTCCAAAAACATTCAGTACTTC. Its translation: CASSEPGASKNIQYF.